The 9 T cell receptor beta chains given below trace back to one sample, sequenced in a study of blood T cell repertoires in COVID-19. Repertoires were generated with immunoSEQ multiplex PCR, while TCRdb's copy carries only in-frame clones and drops some. The profile shows roughly 24,000 clones, about 91% of them singletons. The material sequenced was peripheral blood. These receptors all come from a human donor in a cohort sampled during active COVID-19.

The V call is TRBV10-1, the J call TRBJ2-2; the match to TRBD2 covers 14 bases. Germline CDR1 is WNHNN and CDR2 is SYGVQD (reference sequence). The ends lost 8 bases at V and 3 bases at J; junction bases unmatched: 11. This CDR3 comprises 18 residues. The CDR3 spells CASAGTSGSSGDTGELFF. Here the CDR3 DNA reads TGCGCCAGCGCCGGGACTAGCGGGAGTTCAGGGGACACCGGGGAGCTGTTTTTT.

CDR3 in DNA: TGTGCTAGTGGTTTGGGGGCACATAACTATGGCTACACCTTC. Protein product: CASGLGAHNYGYTF. The chain carries TRBV12-5 and TRBJ1-2; the D is unclear. The CDR3 runs to 14 residues. Between the trimmed V and J ends, which lost 1 base and 1 base, there was a span of 7 bases. From germline, CDR1 is LGHNT and CDR2 FRNRAP. Supplemented by reference TRBV12-5 and TRBJ1-2, the full variable domain reads DARVTQTPRHKVTEMGQEVTMRCQPILGHNTVFWYRQTMMQGLELLAYFRNRAPLDDSGMPKDRFSAEMPDATLATLKIQPSEPRDSAVYFCASGLGAHNYGYTFGSGTRLTVV.

The J gene is TRBJ1-2, the V gene TRBV2, with a tentative D call TRBD1 (6 bases). The V end lost 7 bases, the J end lost 5 bases, and 17 bases lay between the germline ends. The length of the CDR3 is 14 residues. Germline V lookup: CDR1 SNHLY, CDR2 FYNNEI. DNA of the CDR3: TGTGCCAGCAACCCGCCGGGACACCCTTATGGCTACACCTTC. This sequence encodes CASNPPGHPYGYTF.

The V and J genes are TRBV7-9 and TRBJ2-3, with 11 bases fitting TRBD2. The V gene's germline CDR1 is SEHNR and CDR2 FQNEAQ (reference sequence). The CDR3 is made up of 15 amino acids. Unmatched junction bases numbered 1, after V lost 3 bases and J lost 2 bases. The CDR3 here is CASSLTSGVTDTQYF. The DNA of the CDR3 is TGTGCCAGCAGCTTGACTAGCGGGGTCACAGATACGCAGTATTTT.

V usage is TRBV11-2 and J usage is TRBJ2-3, with 11 bases that match TRBD2. The CDR3 has 15 residues. The V segment lost 1 base and the J segment 4 bases; nucleotides outside the gene matches: 1. Germline CDR1 SGHAT, CDR2 FQNNGV. The CDR3 protein is CASSLVSGGADTQYF. The CDR3 DNA reads as TGTGCCAGCAGCTTAGTTAGCGGGGGGGCAGATACGCAGTATTTT. Full variable domain (outside the CDR3, taken from reference TRBV11-2 and TRBJ2-3): EAGVAQSPRYKIIEKRQSVAFWCNPISGHATLYWYQQILGQGPKLLIQFQNNGVVDDSQLPKDRFSAERLKGVDSTLKIQPAKLEDSAVYLCASSLVSGGADTQYFGPGTRLTVL.

The chain combines TRBV10-1 with TRBJ1-3; TRBD1 aligns across 7 bases. The CDR3 loop spans 17 amino acids. Germline values: CDR1 WNHNN, CDR2 SYGVQD (reference sequence). Trimming removed 2 bases from V and 0 bases from J; junction bases left unmatched: 7. The CDR3, as DNA: TGCGCCAGCAGTGAGACCGCCGGGACAGCCTCTGGAAACACCATATATTTT. Amino acid sequence: CASSETAGTASGNTIYF.

The chain has TRBV12-3 or TRBV12-4 and TRBJ2-3; D is unclear. V was cut by 5 bases and J by 2 bases, with 8 bases left in between. This CDR3 is 13 amino acids long. The CDR3: CASSQTHTDTQYF. The CDR3, as DNA: TGTGCCAGCAGTCAGACTCACACAGATACGCAGTATTTT.

The rearrangement links TRBV30 to TRBJ1-3; D gene unclear. CDR3 size: 11 residues. Germline loops: CDR1 GTSNPN, CDR2 SVGIG (reference sequence). Trimming removed 8 bases from V and 1 base from J, with 6 bases in between. The CDR3 protein is CARLSGNTIYF. The CDR3 region has the DNA TGTGCCCGTTTATCTGGAAACACCATATATTTT.

The chain uses TRBV3-1 (or the pseudogene TRBV3-2) and TRBJ1-2; D not resolved. CDR1 is LGHDT, CDR2 YNNKEL, per germline (reference sequence). This CDR3 comprises 14 residues. V gave up 2 bases and J gave up 1 base, with 8 bases separating them. CDR3 DNA: TGTGCCAGCAGCCAACTACAGAGTAACTATGGCTACACCTTC. It codes for CASSQLQSNYGYTF.